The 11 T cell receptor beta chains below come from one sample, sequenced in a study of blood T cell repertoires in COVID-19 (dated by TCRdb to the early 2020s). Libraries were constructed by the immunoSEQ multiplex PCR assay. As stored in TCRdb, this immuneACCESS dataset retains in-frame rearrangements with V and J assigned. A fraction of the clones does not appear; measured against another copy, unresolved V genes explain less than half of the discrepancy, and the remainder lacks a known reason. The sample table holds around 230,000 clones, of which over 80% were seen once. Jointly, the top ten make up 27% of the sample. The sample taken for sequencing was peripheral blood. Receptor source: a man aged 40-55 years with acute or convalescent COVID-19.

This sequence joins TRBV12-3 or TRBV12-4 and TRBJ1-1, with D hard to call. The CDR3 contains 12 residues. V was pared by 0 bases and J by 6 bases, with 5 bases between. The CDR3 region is CASSLASAEAFF. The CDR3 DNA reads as TGTGCCAGCAGTTTAGCGTCCGCTGAAGCTTTCTTT.

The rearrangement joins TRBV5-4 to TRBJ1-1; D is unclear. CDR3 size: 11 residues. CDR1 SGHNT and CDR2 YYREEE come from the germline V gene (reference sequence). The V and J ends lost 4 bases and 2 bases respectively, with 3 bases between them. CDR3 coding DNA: TGTGCCAGCAGCCAAAACACTGAAGCTTTCTTT. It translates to CASSQNTEAFF.

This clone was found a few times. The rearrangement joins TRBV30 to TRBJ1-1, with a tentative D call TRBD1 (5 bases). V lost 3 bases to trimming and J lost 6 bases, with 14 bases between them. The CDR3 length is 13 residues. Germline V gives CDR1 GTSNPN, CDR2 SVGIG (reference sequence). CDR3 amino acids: CAWRSQGRPEAFF. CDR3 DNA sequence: TGTGCCTGGAGATCGCAGGGAAGGCCTGAAGCTTTCTTT.

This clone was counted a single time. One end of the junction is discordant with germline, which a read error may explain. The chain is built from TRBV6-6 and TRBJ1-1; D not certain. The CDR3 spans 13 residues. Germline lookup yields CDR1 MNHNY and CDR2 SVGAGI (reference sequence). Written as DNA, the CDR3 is TGTGCCAGCAGTCACTCCGTTGGGGAGGGAGCTTTCTTT. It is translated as CASSHSVGEGAFF.

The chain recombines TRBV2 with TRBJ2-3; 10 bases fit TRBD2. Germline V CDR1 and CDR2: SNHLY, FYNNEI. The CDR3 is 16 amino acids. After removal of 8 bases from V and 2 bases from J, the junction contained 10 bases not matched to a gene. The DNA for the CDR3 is TGTGCCAGCTGTGGGGCCCTAGCGGGAGCCACAGATACGCAGTATTTT. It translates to CASCGALAGATDTQYF.

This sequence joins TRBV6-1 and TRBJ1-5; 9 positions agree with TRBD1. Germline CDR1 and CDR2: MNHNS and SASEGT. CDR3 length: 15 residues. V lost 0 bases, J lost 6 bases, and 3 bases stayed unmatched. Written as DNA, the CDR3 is TGTGCCAGCAGTGAAGCGCCGACAGGGGGTCAGCCCCAGCATTTT. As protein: CASSEAPTGGQPQHF.

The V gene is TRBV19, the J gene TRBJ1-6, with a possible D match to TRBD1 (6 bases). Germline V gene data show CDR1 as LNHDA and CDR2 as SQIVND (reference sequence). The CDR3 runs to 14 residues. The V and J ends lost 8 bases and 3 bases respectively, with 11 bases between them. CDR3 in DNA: TGTGCCAGTTCAGGGGCGCACTATAATTCACCCCTCCACTTT. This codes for CASSGAHYNSPLHF.

The CDR3 DNA reads TGCAGCGTTGTAGTTCTCTATGGCTACACCTTC. Amino acid sequence: CSVVVLYGYTF. V is TRBV29-1 and J is TRBJ1-2, with D uncertain. This CDR3 region has 11 residues. CDR1 and CDR2 from the germline V gene are SQVTM and ANQGSEA. Trimming pared 4 bases from V and 4 bases from J, leaving 7 bases between.

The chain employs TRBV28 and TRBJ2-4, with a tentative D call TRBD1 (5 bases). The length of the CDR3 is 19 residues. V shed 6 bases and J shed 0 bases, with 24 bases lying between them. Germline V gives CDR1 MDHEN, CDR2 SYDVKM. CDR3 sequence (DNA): TGTGCCAGCAGCACGCCAAATTACAGGCCCCCGCTAGCCAAAAACATTCAGTACTTC. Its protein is CASSTPNYRPPLAKNIQYF.

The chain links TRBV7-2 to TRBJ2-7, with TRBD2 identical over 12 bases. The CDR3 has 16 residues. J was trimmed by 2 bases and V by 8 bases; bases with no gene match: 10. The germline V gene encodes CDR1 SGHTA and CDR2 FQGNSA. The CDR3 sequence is CASAPTSGRPAYEQYF. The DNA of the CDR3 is TGTGCCAGCGCCCCCACTAGCGGGAGGCCGGCCTACGAGCAGTACTTC.

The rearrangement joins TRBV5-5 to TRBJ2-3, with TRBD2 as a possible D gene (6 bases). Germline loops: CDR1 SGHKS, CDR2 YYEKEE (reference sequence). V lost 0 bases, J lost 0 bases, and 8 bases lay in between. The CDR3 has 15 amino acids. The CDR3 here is CASSLDGTSTDTQYF. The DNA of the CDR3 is TGTGCCAGCAGCTTGGACGGGACTAGCACAGATACGCAGTATTTT.